These T cell receptor beta chains were read from a single sample in a study of CD8+ T cells in alopecia areata. Measured with immunoSEQ multiplex PCR; TCRdb has only the in-frame clones, and not every one. This sample has hundreds of thousands of clones, with approximately 61% found just once. This material consisted of CD4+ T cells sorted from blood, taken at week 0. The receptors originated from a human donor with alopecia areata. Both conserved end residues are part of each CDR3. The D gene is left open where the match is weak. Some rows mark clone size as missing; the rest say once, few, many or name a class of expanded clone.

>TRBV5-1|-|TRBJ1-6|-
CASSLALTSPLHF
TGCGCCAGCAGCTTGGCCTTGACTTCACCCCTCCACTTT
>TRBV5-6|once|TRBJ2-5|TRBD2
CASSLSSGAGTQYF
TGTGCCAGCAGCTTGTCCAGCGGGGCCGGCACCCAGTACTTC
>TRBV6-5|-|TRBJ1-2|-
CASSSESGYTF
TGTGCCAGCAGTTCGGAGTCTGGCTACACCTTC
>TRBV7-8|-|TRBJ2-1|TRBD2
CASSLGTSSYNEQFF
TGTGCCAGCAGCTTGGGGACTAGCTCCTACAATGAGCAGTTCTTC
>TRBV4-2|-|TRBJ2-2|-
CASSQEARPGELFF
TGTGCCAGCAGCCAAGAGGCCCGACCCGGGGAGCTGTTTTTT
>TRBV30|-|TRBJ1-5|-
CAFSGGSNQPQHF
TGTGCCTTCTCCGGGGGGAGCAATCAGCCCCAGCATTTT
>TRBV7-8|few|TRBJ1-3|-
CASSLKGGSGNTIYF
TGTGCCAGCAGTTTGAAAGGGGGTTCCGGAAACACCATATATTTT
>TRBV29-1|-|TRBJ2-5|-
CSAAGDRKETQYF
TGCAGCGCTGCGGGGGACAGAAAAGAGACCCAGTACTTC
>TRBV13|-|TRBJ1-2|TRBD1
CASSYETGQGGYTF
TGTGCCAGCAGCTACGAGACAGGGCAGGGTGGCTACACCTTC
>TRBV11-1|-|TRBJ1-1|-
CASSLYRGAEAFF
TGTGCCAGCAGCTTATACCGGGGGGCTGAAGCTTTCTTT
>TRBV2|-|TRBJ2-5|-
CASGRQTQYF
TGTGCCAGCGGGAGGCAGACCCAGTACTTC
>TRBV29-1|-|TRBJ2-5|-
CSAGGRGSGETQYF
TGCAGCGCCGGGGGACGGGGTTCAGGGGAGACCCAGTACTTC
>TRBV5-1|-|TRBJ2-5|-
CASSLDRRETQYF
TGCGCCAGCAGCTTGGACAGGCGAGAGACCCAGTACTTC
>TRBV6-5|-|TRBJ2-1|-
CASRQGLYEQFF
TGTGCCAGCAGGCAGGGTTTGTATGAGCAGTTCTTC
>TRBV30|-|TRBJ2-7|TRBD2
CAWSNFGTTNSYEQYF
TGTGCCTGGAGCAACTTCGGGACTACCAATTCCTACGAGCAGTACTTC
>TRBV29-1|-|TRBJ1-2|-
CSVGGYTF
TGCAGCGTAGGCGGCTACACCTTC
>TRBV29-1|few|TRBJ2-4|-
CSIRDSPTNIQYF
TGCAGCATCCGGGACTCTCCGACAAACATTCAGTACTTC
>TRBV7-8|-|TRBJ2-1|TRBD2
CASSLELAGGNNEQFF
TGTGCCAGCAGCTTAGAACTAGCGGGGGGCAACAATGAGCAGTTCTTC
>TRBV9|-|TRBJ2-7|-
CASSAAEGGYEQYF
TGTGCCAGCAGCGCCGCGGAGGGAGGCTACGAGCAGTACTTC
>TRBV7-2|-|TRBJ1-6|-
CASSFSSRRDSPLHF
TGTGCCAGCAGCTTTTCCTCTAGACGGGATTCACCCCTCCACTTT
>TRBV5-1|-|TRBJ2-4|-
CASSLGPDIQYF
TGCGCCAGCAGCTTGGGCCCGGACATTCAGTACTTC
>TRBV7-9|-|TRBJ1-6|-
CASRSSQGTNSPLHF
TGTGCCAGCAGATCGAGTCAGGGTACTAATTCACCCCTCCACTTT
>TRBV5-6|few|TRBJ1-2|-
CASSLFRFNYGYTF
TGTGCCAGCAGCTTGTTTAGGTTTAACTATGGCTACACCTTC
>TRBV5-6|-|TRBJ1-1|-
CASSTDSHEAFF
TGTGCCAGCAGCACTGACAGTCATGAAGCTTTCTTT
>TRBV7-2|-|TRBJ2-5|TRBD1
CASSPPPTGVGETQYF
TGTGCCAGCAGCCCACCGCCGACAGGGGTGGGGGAGACCCAGTACTTC
>TRBV11-2|-|TRBJ2-1|-
CASSLSGGHEQFF
TGTGCCAGCAGCCTATCGGGGGGCCATGAGCAGTTCTTC
>TRBV14|few|TRBJ2-7|-
CASSQELRGEQYF
TGTGCCAGCAGCCAAGAGCTCAGGGGCGAGCAGTACTTC
>TRBV19|few|TRBJ2-5|-
CASSAMRILGQETQYF
TGTGCCAGTAGTGCCATGCGTATCCTAGGGCAAGAGACCCAGTACTTC
>TRBV30|once|TRBJ1-1|-
CAWQGMNTEAFF
TGTGCCTGGCAGGGTATGAACACTGAAGCTTTCTTT
>TRBV12-5|-|TRBJ2-3|-
CASGPVTDTQYF
TGTGCTAGTGGGCCAGTCACAGATACGCAGTATTTT
>TRBV4-3|-|TRBJ2-4|-
CASSQDTSLANIQYF
TGCGCCAGCAGCCAAGATACTAGCTTGGCAAACATTCAGTACTTC
>TRBV7-2|-|TRBJ2-3|-
CASSPLSASTDTQYF
TGTGCCAGCAGCCCGTTATCTGCTAGCACAGATACGCAGTATTTT
>TRBV2|-|TRBJ2-2|TRBD1
CASRPTGGAGTGELFF
TGTGCCAGCAGACCCACAGGGGGCGCAGGAACCGGGGAGCTGTTTTTT
>TRBV5-6|-|TRBJ2-3|-
CASSQGDTQYF
TGTGCCAGCAGCCAAGGAGATACGCAGTATTTT
>TRBV15|-|TRBJ2-1|-
CATSRATNYNEQFF
TGTGCCACCAGCAGAGCGACTAATTACAATGAGCAGTTCTTC
>TRBV5-1|-|TRBJ1-6|TRBD1
CASSRDRTNSPLHF
TGCGCCAGCAGCCGGGACAGGACTAATTCACCCCTCCACTTT
>TRBV6-5|-|TRBJ1-2|-
CASSYSRGLYGYTF
TGTGCCAGCAGTTACTCTCGGGGGCTCTATGGCTACACCTTC
>TRBV4-1|once|TRBJ1-1|-
CASSLNRVIPEAFF
TGCGCCAGCAGTCTAAACAGGGTAATCCCTGAAGCTTTCTTT
>TRBV5-1|-|TRBJ1-1|-
CASSLGTVNTEAFF
TGCGCCAGCAGCTTGGGGACAGTGAACACTGAAGCTTTCTTT
>TRBV29-1|-|TRBJ1-1|TRBD1
CSAGTGVGTEAFF
TGCAGCGCCGGGACAGGGGTGGGGACTGAAGCTTTCTTT
>TRBV7-2|-|TRBJ2-5|TRBD2
CASSLEGSGGSKYF
TGTGCCAGCAGCTTAGAAGGATCCGGGGGGTCGAAGTACTTC
>TRBV5-4|-|TRBJ2-2|TRBD1
CASTPDRITGELFF
TGTGCCAGCACCCCGGACAGGATTACCGGGGAGCTGTTTTTT
>TRBV10-3|-|TRBJ2-5|TRBD1
CAITDRAWETQYF
TGTGCCATCACTGACAGGGCGTGGGAGACCCAGTACTTC
>TRBV29-1|-|TRBJ1-2|-
CSVEDRGRDGYTF
TGCAGCGTTGAAGATCGGGGGAGGGATGGCTACACCTTC
>TRBV7-3|-|TRBJ1-2|TRBD1
CASSQDRGDYGYTF
TGTGCCAGCAGCCAAGACAGGGGAGACTATGGCTACACCTTC
>TRBV29-1|-|TRBJ1-2|-
CSVIQGEYGYTF
TGCAGCGTTATACAGGGTGAATATGGCTACACCTTC
>TRBV5-1|-|TRBJ2-1|TRBD2
CASSLVLAGTNEQFF
TGCGCCAGCAGCTTGGTGCTAGCGGGGACTAATGAGCAGTTCTTC